This T cell receptor beta chain appears in the sequencing data of a study of cytotoxic CD8 clonotypes in ibrutinib-treated CLL. About the research overall: Of the patients, about 12 were relapsed/refractory, about 15 treatment-naive and some 17 IGHV unmutated.

Germline V CDR1 and CDR2: ENHRY, SYGVKD. CDR3 length: 14 residues. The intended depth for sequencing was 1 in 200,000 to 1 in 1 million T cells. Produced via immunoSEQ multiplex PCR; TCRdb's table is partial and in-frame only. Among tens of thousands of clones listed, roughly three fifths were seen once. In regard to this clone: Compared with germline, one end of the junction differs, possibly owing to a read error.

The rearrangement joins TRBV10-3 to TRBJ1-3; D is undetermined. The TCR comes from a human donor with chronic lymphocytic leukemia. This sample comprised PBMCs, obtained after 24 months of ibrutinib treatment. The CDR3 bases are TGTGCCAGCAGTTACTCGATTACCGGAAACACCATATATTTT. It yields the protein CASSYSITGNTIYF.